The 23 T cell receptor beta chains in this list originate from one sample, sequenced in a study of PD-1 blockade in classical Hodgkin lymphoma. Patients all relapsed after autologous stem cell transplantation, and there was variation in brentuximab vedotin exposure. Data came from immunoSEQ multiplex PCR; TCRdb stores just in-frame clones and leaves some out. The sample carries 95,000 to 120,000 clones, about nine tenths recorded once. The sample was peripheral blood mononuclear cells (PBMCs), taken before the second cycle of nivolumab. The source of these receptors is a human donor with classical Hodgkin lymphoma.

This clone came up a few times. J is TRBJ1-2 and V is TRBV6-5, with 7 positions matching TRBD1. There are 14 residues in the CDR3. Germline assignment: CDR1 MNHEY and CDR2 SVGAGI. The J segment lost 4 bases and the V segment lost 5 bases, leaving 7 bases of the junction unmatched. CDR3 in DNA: TGTGCCAGCAGTGCCGTGGGACAGCGCTATGGCTACACCTTC. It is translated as CASSAVGQRYGYTF.

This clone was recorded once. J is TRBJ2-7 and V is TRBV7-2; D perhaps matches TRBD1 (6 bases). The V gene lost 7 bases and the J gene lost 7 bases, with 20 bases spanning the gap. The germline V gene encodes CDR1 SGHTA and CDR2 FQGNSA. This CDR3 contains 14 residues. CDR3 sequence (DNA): TGTGCCAGCACCCGCCCCACAGGGTCAGGGGAGCAGTACTTC. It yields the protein CASTRPTGSGEQYF.

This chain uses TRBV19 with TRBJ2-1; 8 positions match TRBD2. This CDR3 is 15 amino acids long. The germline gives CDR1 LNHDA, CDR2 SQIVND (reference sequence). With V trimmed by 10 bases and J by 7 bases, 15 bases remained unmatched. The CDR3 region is CATHSPGGPLNEQFF. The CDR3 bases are TGTGCCACCCACAGTCCGGGAGGGCCTCTGAATGAGCAGTTCTTC.

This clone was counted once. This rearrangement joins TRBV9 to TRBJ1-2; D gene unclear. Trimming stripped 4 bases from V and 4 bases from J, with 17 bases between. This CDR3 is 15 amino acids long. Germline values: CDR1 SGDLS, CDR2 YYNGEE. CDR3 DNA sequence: TGTGCCAGCAGCCCCGATCGGTTTCCTTTCTATGGCTACACCTTC. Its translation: CASSPDRFPFYGYTF. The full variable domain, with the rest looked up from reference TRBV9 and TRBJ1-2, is DSGVTQTPKHLITATGQRVTLRCSPRSGDLSVYWYQQSLDQGLQFLIQYYNGEERAKGNILERFSAQQFPDLHSELNLSSLELGDSALYFCASSPDRFPFYGYTFGSGTRLTVV.

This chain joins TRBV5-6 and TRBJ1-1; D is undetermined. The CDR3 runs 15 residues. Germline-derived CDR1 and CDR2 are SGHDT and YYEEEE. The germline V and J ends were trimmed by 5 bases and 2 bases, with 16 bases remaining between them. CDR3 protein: CASSKPKDGNTEAFF. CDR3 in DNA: TGTGCCAGCAGTAAACCCAAGGACGGAAACACTGAAGCTTTCTTT. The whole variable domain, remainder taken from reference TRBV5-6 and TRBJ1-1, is DAGVTQSPTHLIKTRGQQVTLRCSPKSGHDTVSWYQQALGQGPQFIFQYYEEEERQRGNFPDRFSGHQFPNYSSELNVNALLLGDSALYLCASSKPKDGNTEAFFGQGTRLTVV.

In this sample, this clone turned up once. CDR3 sequence reads: CASSLTPHQGTNEKLFF. The CDR3 DNA is TGTGCCAGCAGCTTAACCCCTCACCAGGGGACAAATGAAAAACTGTTTTTT. The genes are TRBV7-6 and TRBJ1-4; D might be TRBD1 (6 bases). Deletions cut 2 bases from V and 5 bases from J, with 18 bases between. CDR1 is SGHVS, CDR2 FNYEAQ, per germline. The CDR3 loop spans 17 amino acids.

CDR3 amino acids: CASRGGTGARQETQYF. CDR3 DNA: TGCGCCAGCAGGGGCGGGACAGGGGCGCGACAAGAGACCCAGTACTTC. The chain uses TRBV5-1 and TRBJ2-5, with TRBD1 identical over 10 bases. CDR1 is SGHRS and CDR2 is YFSETQ in the germline V gene. The length of the CDR3 is 16 residues. V was pared by 5 bases and J by 2 bases, with 9 bases of the junction left unmatched. The full variable domain, in which reference TRBV5-1 and TRBJ2-5 provide the parts outside the CDR3, is KAGVTQTPRYLIKTRGQQVTLSCSPISGHRSVSWYQQTPGQGLQFLFEYFSETQRNKGNFPGRFSGRQFSNSRSEMNVSTLELGDSALYLCASRGGTGARQETQYFGPGTRLLVL.

The CDR3 reads CASSQEQGAVNNEQFF. For the CDR3, the DNA is TGTGCCAGCAGCCAAGAGCAGGGGGCGGTCAACAATGAGCAGTTCTTC. The chain uses TRBV4-2 and TRBJ2-1, with 8 bases matching TRBD1. Per germline, CDR1 LGHNA and CDR2 YNFKEQ. V lost 0 bases and J lost 5; bases outside the gene matches: 6. The CDR3 totals 16 residues.

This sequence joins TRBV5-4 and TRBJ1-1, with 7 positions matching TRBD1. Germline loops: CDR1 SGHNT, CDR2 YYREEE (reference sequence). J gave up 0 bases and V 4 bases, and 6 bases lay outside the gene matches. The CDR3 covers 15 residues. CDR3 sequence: CASSTRDRLNTEAFF. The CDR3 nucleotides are TGTGCCAGCAGCACCCGGGACAGACTGAACACTGAAGCTTTCTTT.

This CDR3 reads CASSPGQGGTGELFF. The CDR3 DNA sequence: TGCGCCAGCAGTCCGGGACAGGGGGGAACCGGGGAGCTGTTTTTT. This chain links TRBV4-3 with TRBJ2-2; 11 nucleotides line up with TRBD1. With V trimmed by 6 bases and J by 5 bases, 5 bases remained unmatched. This CDR3 comprises 15 residues. CDR1 is LGHNA and CDR2 is YSLEER in the germline V gene.

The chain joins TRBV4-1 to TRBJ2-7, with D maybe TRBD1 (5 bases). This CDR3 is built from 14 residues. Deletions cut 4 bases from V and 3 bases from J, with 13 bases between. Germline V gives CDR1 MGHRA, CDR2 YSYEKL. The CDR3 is CASSLPGASYEQYF. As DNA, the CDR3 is TGCGCCAGCAGCCTGCCTGGGGCTAGCTACGAGCAGTACTTC.

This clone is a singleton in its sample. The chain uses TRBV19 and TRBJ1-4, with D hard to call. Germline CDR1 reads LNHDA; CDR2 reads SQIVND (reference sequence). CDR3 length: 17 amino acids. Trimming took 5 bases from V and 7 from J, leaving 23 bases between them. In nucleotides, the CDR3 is TGTGCCAGTAGTTCCCCCACGGGGATTCATGGAGGTGAAAAACTGTTTTTT. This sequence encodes CASSSPTGIHGGEKLFF.

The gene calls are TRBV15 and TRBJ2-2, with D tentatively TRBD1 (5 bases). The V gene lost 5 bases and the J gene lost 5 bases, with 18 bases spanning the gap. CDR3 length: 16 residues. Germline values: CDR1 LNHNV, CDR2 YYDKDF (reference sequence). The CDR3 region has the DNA TGTGCCACCAGCGGATCCCTCAGGGATTCGACCGGGGAGCTGTTTTTT. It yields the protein CATSGSLRDSTGELFF.

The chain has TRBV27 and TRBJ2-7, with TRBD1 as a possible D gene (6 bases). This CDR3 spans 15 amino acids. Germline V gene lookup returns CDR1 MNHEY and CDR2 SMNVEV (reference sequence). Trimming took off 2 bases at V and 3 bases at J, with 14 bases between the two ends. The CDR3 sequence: CASSLGGQSYYEQYF. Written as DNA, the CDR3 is TGTGCCAGCAGTTTAGGTGGACAGAGTTACTACGAGCAGTACTTC.

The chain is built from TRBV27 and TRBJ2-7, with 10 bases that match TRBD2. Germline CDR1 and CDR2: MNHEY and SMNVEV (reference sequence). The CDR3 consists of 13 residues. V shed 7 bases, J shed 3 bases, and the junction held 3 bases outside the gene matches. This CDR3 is CASNPSGSYEQYF. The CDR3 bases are TGTGCCAGCAACCCTAGCGGGAGCTACGAGCAGTACTTC.

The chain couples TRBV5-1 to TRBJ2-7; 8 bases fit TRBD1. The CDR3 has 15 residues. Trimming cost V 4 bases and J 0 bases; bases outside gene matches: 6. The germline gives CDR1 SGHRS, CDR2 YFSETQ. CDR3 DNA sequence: TGCGCCAGCAGCGAAGGGACAGGCCTCTCCTACGAGCAGTACTTC. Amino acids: CASSEGTGLSYEQYF. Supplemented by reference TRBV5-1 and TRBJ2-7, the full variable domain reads KAGVTQTPRYLIKTRGQQVTLSCSPISGHRSVSWYQQTPGQGLQFLFEYFSETQRNKGNFPGRFSGRQFSNSRSEMNVSTLELGDSALYLCASSEGTGLSYEQYFGPGTRLTVT.

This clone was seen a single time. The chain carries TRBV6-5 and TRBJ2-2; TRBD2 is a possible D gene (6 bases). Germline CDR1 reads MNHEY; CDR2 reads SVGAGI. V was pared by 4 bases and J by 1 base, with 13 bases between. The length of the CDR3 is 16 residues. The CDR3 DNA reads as TGTGCCAGCAGTTTCCGGCCTAGCGAGAACACCGGGGAGCTGTTTTTT. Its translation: CASSFRPSENTGELFF.

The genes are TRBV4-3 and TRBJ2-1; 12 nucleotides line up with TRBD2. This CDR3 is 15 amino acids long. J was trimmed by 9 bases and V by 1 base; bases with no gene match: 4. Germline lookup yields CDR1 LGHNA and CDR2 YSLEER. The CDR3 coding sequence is TGCGCCAGCAGCCAAGTACTAGCGGGAGGTGTTGAGCAGTTCTTC. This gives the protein CASSQVLAGGVEQFF.

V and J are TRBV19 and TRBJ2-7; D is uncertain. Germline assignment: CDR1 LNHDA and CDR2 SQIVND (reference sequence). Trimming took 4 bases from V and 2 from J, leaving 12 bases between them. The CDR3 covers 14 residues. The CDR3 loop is CASSTRYPTYEQYF. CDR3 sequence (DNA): TGTGCCAGTAGTACCCGCTACCCGACCTACGAGCAGTACTTC.

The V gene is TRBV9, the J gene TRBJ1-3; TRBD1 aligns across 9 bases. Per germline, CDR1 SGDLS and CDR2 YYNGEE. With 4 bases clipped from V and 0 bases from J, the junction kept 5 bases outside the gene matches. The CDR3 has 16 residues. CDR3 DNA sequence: TGTGCCAGCAGCCTAGACAGGGGGTTCTCTGGAAACACCATATATTTT. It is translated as CASSLDRGFSGNTIYF.

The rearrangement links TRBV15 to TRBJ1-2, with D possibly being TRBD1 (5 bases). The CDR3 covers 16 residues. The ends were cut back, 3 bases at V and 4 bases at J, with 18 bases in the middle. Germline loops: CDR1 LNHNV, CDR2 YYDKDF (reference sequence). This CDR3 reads CATSSTLFPGSYGYTF. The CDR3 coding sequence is TGTGCCACCAGCAGCACGCTCTTCCCAGGGAGCTATGGCTACACCTTC.

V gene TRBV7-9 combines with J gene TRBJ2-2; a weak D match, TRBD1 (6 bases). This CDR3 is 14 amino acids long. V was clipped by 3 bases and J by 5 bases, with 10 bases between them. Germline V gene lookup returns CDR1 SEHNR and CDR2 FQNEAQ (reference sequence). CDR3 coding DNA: TGTGCCAGCAGCTTCACAGGGCCTACCGGGGAGCTGTTTTTT. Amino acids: CASSFTGPTGELFF.

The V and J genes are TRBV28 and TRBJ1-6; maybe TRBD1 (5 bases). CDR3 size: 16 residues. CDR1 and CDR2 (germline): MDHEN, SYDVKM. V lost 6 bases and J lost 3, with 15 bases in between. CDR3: CASRLFRQFYNSPLHF. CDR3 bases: TGTGCCAGCAGATTGTTCCGACAGTTCTATAATTCACCCCTCCACTTT.